A few counts support the clone carrying this T cell receptor beta chain. The antigen remains unidentified. The study profiled TCR beta VDJ and CDR3 using genomic DNA as template. TCRdb reanalysed the reads using MiXCR and keeps one entry per CDR3 protein. Of roughly 61,000 distinct CDR3 sequences listed, approximately 50% are singletons. Germline V gene data show CDR1 as SGDLS and CDR2 as YYNGEE. V lost 3 bases, J lost 10 bases, and 20 bases lay in between. The CDR3 length is 16 residues. The record originates from a study of CD8+CD57+ T cells in acquired aplastic anemia. In the study overall: Sorted cells (CD4+ and CD8+) yielded DNA amounts that averaged approximately 3.2 ug.

Study-level points and caveats: A set of about 30 CD8+ CDR3 sequences was shared between patients and controls, and these sequences appeared highly expressed in patients. Patients and healthy controls showed no significant CD8+ Simpson's diversity difference.

Flow cytometry had shown expanded CD8+CD57+ cells in the patients chosen for sequencing. This clonotype was sampled from a human donor with aplastic anemia. The gene calls are TRBV9 and TRBJ1-6, with D possibly being TRBD1 (5 bases). The sequenced sample was sorted CD4+, CD8+, or CD8+CD57+ T cells (not recorded which) from PBMCs. The CDR3 reads CASSGDGRGGNSPLHF. CDR3 DNA: TGTGCCAGCAGCGGGGACGGGAGGGGAGGCAACTCACCCCTCCACTTT.